This T cell receptor beta chain appears in the sequencing data of a study of control samples from healthy donors and cancer patients. This clone was observed once. Generated by immunoSEQ multiplex PCR, the TCRdb table keeps only in-frame clones and is missing some. The table records 150,000 to 160,000 clones, roughly 94% of them present only once. Losses at the gene ends were 2 bases for V and 5 bases for J; bases not matched to a gene: 3. Germline CDR1 SGHRS, CDR2 YFSETQ. The length of the CDR3 is 14 residues. The sample taken for sequencing was blood. The chain recombines TRBV5-1 with TRBJ1-4; the match to TRBD1 covers 7 bases. This TCR derives from a man aged 35 to 55 in good health. The CDR3 DNA reads as TGCGCCAGCAGCTTACAGGGGCCGAATGAAAAACTGTTTTTT. It encodes CASSLQGPNEKLFF.